This T cell receptor beta chain derives from a study of tumor T cells in aggressive B-cell lymphoma. Assay used: immunoSEQ multiplex PCR; TCRdb lists only in-frame clones, some missing. Among about a thousand clones listed, 79% were seen once. The source is an adult with diffuse large B cell lymphoma. The sequencing sample was made of tumor tissue.

The CDR3 reads CASSYPGQDHRPYEQYF. The DNA for the CDR3 is TGTGCCAGCAGCTACCCGGGACAGGATCATCGGCCCTACGAGCAGTACTTC. The J gene is TRBJ2-7, the V gene TRBV7-9; 8 bases are a match to TRBD1. Germline V gene lookup returns CDR1 SEHNR and CDR2 FQNEAQ (reference sequence). J gave up 2 bases and V 4 bases, and 13 bases lay outside the gene matches. This CDR3 is 17 amino acids long.